The source of this T cell receptor (beta chain) is a study of Ad26.COV2.S vaccination and SARS-CoV-2 variants. Study-level results: Reportedly, spike-specific CD8+ and CD4+ T cell responses achieved substantial breadth once vaccination had taken place. Comparability of non-spike TCR breadth was observed across vaccine and placebo recipients.

The length of the CDR3 is 16 residues. Losses at the gene ends were 0 bases for V and 4 bases for J; bases not matched to a gene: 8. Germline V CDR1 and CDR2: SGDLS, YYNGEE. The repertoire was sequenced with immunoSEQ multiplex PCR; TCRdb's copy has only in-frame clones and lacks some. Of about 350,000 clones listed, 90% to 95% are singletons. This clone was seen a single time. Antigen unknown. The TCR was taken from a human donor who had recovered from COVID-19. The specimen comprised peripheral blood, sampled after recovery from COVID-19. This chain connects TRBV9 to TRBJ2-5, with 8 bases fitting TRBD1. The CDR3 spells CASSVGGIDRGETQYF. The CDR3 nucleotides are TGTGCCAGCAGCGTAGGGGGGATCGACAGGGGAGAGACCCAGTACTTC.